The 27 T cell receptor beta chains below all came from one sample that was sequenced in a study of blood T cell repertoires in COVID-19. The assay was immunoSEQ multiplex PCR, and TCRdb's table has in-frame clones only and misses some. The sample has approximately 170,000 clones, roughly four fifths seen once. Specimen: peripheral blood. Every receptor here comes from a woman between 50 and 59 years old with acute or convalescent COVID-19.

The chain employs TRBV5-4 and TRBJ2-7; D is possibly TRBD1 (7 bases). V was clipped by 0 bases and J by 2 bases, with 12 bases between them. The CDR3 runs to 15 residues. In germline, CDR1 is SGHNT, CDR2 YYREEE (reference sequence). In DNA form, the CDR3 reads TGTGCCAGCAGCTTGGATGGAGGGACAGCCTACGAGCAGTACTTC. As protein: CASSLDGGTAYEQYF.

The CDR3 coding sequence is TGTGCCTGGACGTCAGGACAGTTTAATTCACCCCTCCACTTT. Protein: CAWTSGQFNSPLHF. The rearrangement links TRBV30 to TRBJ1-6; maybe TRBD1 (6 bases). V lost 4 bases to trimming and J lost 6 bases, with 13 bases between them. This CDR3 is built from 14 residues. Germline CDR1 GTSNPN, CDR2 SVGIG (reference sequence).

The chain joins TRBV28 to TRBJ2-3; TRBD2 matches 9 bases. The V gene's germline CDR1 is MDHEN and CDR2 SYDVKM. V dropped 6 bases and J dropped 5; count of bases not matched to a gene: 12. The CDR3 consists of 16 residues. CDR3 nucleotide sequence: TGTGCCAGCAGCGTCCAGGCGGGAGGGCGTGTAGATACGCAGTATTTT. Its translation: CASSVQAGGRVDTQYF.

The V call is TRBV19, the J call TRBJ1-2; TRBD1 matches 11 bases. Germline V gene sequence: CDR1 LNHDA, CDR2 SQIVND (reference sequence). The CDR3 totals 14 residues. The junction had 1 base not matched to a gene; V was cut back by 3 bases and J by 4 bases. The CDR3 nucleotides read TGTGCCAGTAGTATGGGACAGGGGGGCTATGGCTACACCTTC. This gives the protein CASSMGQGGYGYTF.

The chain carries TRBV7-6 and TRBJ2-7, with 8 bases lining up with TRBD1. The CDR3 runs to 15 residues. J was trimmed by 0 bases and V by 3 bases; bases with no gene match: 4. CDR1 and CDR2 from the germline V gene are SGHVS and FNYEAQ. CDR3 sequence: CASSFGQGTSYEQYF. CDR3 nucleotides: TGTGCCAGCAGCTTCGGACAGGGCACCTCCTACGAGCAGTACTTC.

The genes are TRBV7-8 and TRBJ2-2; 8 bases align to TRBD2. The CDR3 has 18 amino acids. Unmatched junction bases numbered 10, after V lost 4 bases and J lost 0 bases. Germline CDR1 SGHVS, CDR2 FQNEAQ. This CDR3 reads CASSSAPGGGPNTGELFF. In DNA, the CDR3 is TGTGCCAGCAGCTCCGCCCCTGGCGGGGGGCCGAACACCGGGGAGCTGTTTTTT. The full variable domain, rest sourced from reference TRBV7-8 and TRBJ2-2, is GAGVSQSPRYKVAKRGQDVALRCDPISGHVSLFWYQQALGQGPEFLTYFQNEAQLDKSGLPSDRFFAERPEGSVSTLKIQRTQQEDSAVYLCASSSAPGGGPNTGELFFGEGSRLTVL.

As for this clone: The junction departs from germline at one end; a sequencing error may be responsible. The gene calls are TRBV7-7 and TRBJ2-2; TRBD2 matches 7 bases. This CDR3 has 16 amino acids. CDR1 is SSHAT, CDR2 FNYEAQ, per germline (reference sequence). The CDR3, as DNA: TGTGCTAGCAGCTTAGCGTTAGCGGGGAACACCGGGGAGCTGTTTTTT. Residues: CASSLALAGNTGELFF.

The genes are TRBV4-3 and TRBJ1-6; weak D call: TRBD1 (5 bases). Germline V CDR1 and CDR2: LGHNA, YSLEER. There are 14 residues in the CDR3. V was pared by 3 bases and J by 7 bases, with 10 bases between. CDR3 DNA: TGCGCCAGCAGCCAGTCTACAGGAAATTCACCCCTCCACTTT. Its protein is CASSQSTGNSPLHF.

V usage is TRBV15 and J usage is TRBJ2-7, with D maybe TRBD1 (5 bases). V dropped 1 base and J dropped 0 bases, with 13 bases sitting between them. Germline V lookup: CDR1 LNHNV, CDR2 YYDKDF (reference sequence). The CDR3 is 16 residues long. The CDR3 DNA reads TGTGCCACCAGCAGAGTAGGGGCCGCCGCCTCCTACGAGCAGTACTTC. Its translation: CATSRVGAAASYEQYF.

The V call is TRBV5-1, the J call TRBJ2-7; TRBD1 might be the D (6 bases). The CDR3 is made up of 15 amino acids. V was trimmed by 4 bases and J by 2 bases, leaving 16 bases between them. Germline CDR1 is SGHRS and CDR2 is YFSETQ. The CDR3 coding sequence is TGCGCCAGCAGCCCGCAGGGGACGGGAACCTACGAGCAGTACTTC. It is translated as CASSPQGTGTYEQYF.

This clone came up a few times. J is TRBJ1-1 and V is TRBV19; tentative D call: TRBD1 (5 bases). Germline V gene data show CDR1 as LNHDA and CDR2 as SQIVND (reference sequence). CDR3 length: 16 residues. V lost 5 bases and J lost 1, with 17 bases in between. The chain's CDR3 is CASSYKGEGWNTEAFF. The CDR3 coding sequence is TGTGCCAGTAGTTATAAAGGGGAGGGATGGAACACTGAAGCTTTCTTT.

The rearrangement uses TRBV6-6 and TRBJ1-6, with D possibly being TRBD1 (5 bases). This CDR3 is built from 14 residues. Deletions cut 5 bases from V and 9 bases from J, with 14 bases between. Germline V gives CDR1 MNHNY, CDR2 SVGAGI (reference sequence). CDR3 in amino acids: CASSTPTEASPLHF. DNA for the CDR3: TGTGCCAGCAGTACCCCGACAGAGGCTTCACCCCTCCACTTT.

The chain employs TRBV13 and TRBJ2-6; TRBD1 aligns across 7 bases. CDR3 length: 17 residues. J gave up 0 bases and V 4 bases, and 6 bases lay outside the gene matches. The V gene's germline CDR1 is PRHDT and CDR2 FYEKMQ (reference sequence). CDR3 nucleotide sequence: TGTGCCAGCAGCTACCCGGCAGGGGGCTCTGGGGCCAACGTCCTGACTTTC. Translation: CASSYPAGGSGANVLTF. The full variable domain, rest sourced from reference TRBV13 and TRBJ2-6, is AAGVIQSPRHLIKEKRETATLKCYPIPRHDTVYWYQQGPGQDPQFLISFYEKMQSDKGSIPDRFSAQQFSDYHSELNMSSLELGDSALYFCASSYPAGGSGANVLTFGAGSRLTVL.

The table lists this clone with a few counts. This rearrangement joins TRBV24-1 to TRBJ2-7; 8 positions match TRBD1. The CDR3 is 13 residues long. The V gene end was trimmed by 11 bases and the J gene end by 3 bases; junction bases not matched to a gene: 8. The germline gives CDR1 KGHDR, CDR2 SFDVKD. This CDR3 is CAIRQGQGYEQYF. Written as DNA, the CDR3 is TGTGCCATCCGACAGGGGCAGGGCTACGAGCAGTACTTC.

J is TRBJ1-1 and V is TRBV24-1, with 7 bases aligning to TRBD1. The CDR3 has 12 amino acids. With 4 bases clipped from V and 8 bases from J, the junction kept 3 bases outside the gene matches. From germline, CDR1 is KGHDR and CDR2 SFDVKD. The CDR3 loop is CATSEARGEAFF. For the CDR3, the DNA is TGTGCCACCAGTGAGGCCAGGGGGGAAGCTTTCTTT.

The rearrangement joins TRBV5-4 to TRBJ2-7; possible D gene TRBD2, 6 bases. CDR3 length equals 16 residues. Germline V gene data show CDR1 as SGHNT and CDR2 as YYREEE (reference sequence). V shed 4 bases and J shed 0 bases, with 17 bases lying between them. Here the CDR3 DNA reads TGTGCCAGCAGCCCGGAGGGAGGCCTCCTCTCCTACGAGCAGTACTTC. Its translation: CASSPEGGLLSYEQYF.

The chain carries TRBV28 and TRBJ2-7; D perhaps matches TRBD1 (6 bases). V gave up 2 bases and J gave up 4 bases, with 18 bases separating them. The CDR3 is 16 amino acids. The germline gives CDR1 MDHEN, CDR2 SYDVKM. CDR3 amino acids: CASSLPPTGMGYEQYF. CDR3 in DNA: TGTGCCAGCAGTTTACCACCTACAGGGATGGGGTACGAGCAGTACTTC.

The chain links TRBV18 to TRBJ1-1; 7 bases agree with TRBD1. Germline V gene lookup returns CDR1 KGHSH and CDR2 LQKENI. After removal of 8 bases from V and 8 bases from J, the junction contained 11 bases not matched to a gene. The CDR3 runs to 13 residues. CDR3 residues: CASRGRDSREAFF. The DNA of the CDR3 is TGTGCCAGCAGGGGGCGCGACTCCCGGGAAGCTTTCTTT.

This clone came up a few times. The rearrangement links TRBV28 to TRBJ2-3, with 8 bases that match TRBD2. Germline values: CDR1 MDHEN, CDR2 SYDVKM. The CDR3 sequence is 16 residues long. Trimming cost V 5 bases and J 1 base; bases outside gene matches: 8. The CDR3: CASSLTGTRGTDTQYF. The CDR3 DNA sequence: TGTGCCAGCAGTCTCACCGGGACTAGGGGCACAGATACGCAGTATTTT.

V gene TRBV5-1 combines with J gene TRBJ2-3, with D uncertain. The CDR3 runs to 14 residues. Trimming pared 1 base from V and 4 bases from J, leaving 10 bases between. Per germline, CDR1 SGHRS and CDR2 YFSETQ. CDR3 sequence reads: CASSLYELSDTQYF. As DNA, the CDR3 is TGCGCCAGCAGCTTGTATGAGTTATCAGATACGCAGTATTTT. The entire variable domain, with the rest obtained from reference TRBV5-1 and TRBJ2-3, is as follows: KAGVTQTPRYLIKTRGQQVTLSCSPISGHRSVSWYQQTPGQGLQFLFEYFSETQRNKGNFPGRFSGRQFSNSRSEMNVSTLELGDSALYLCASSLYELSDTQYFGPGTRLTVL.

The CDR3 DNA reads as TGTGCCAGCAGTCCCGGGACAGGGGGTTCAGGCACTGAAGCTTTCTTT. Amino acid sequence: CASSPGTGGSGTEAFF. The chain combines TRBV6-2 or TRBV6-3 with TRBJ1-1; 11 bases match TRBD1. The CDR3 spans 16 residues. V was clipped by 5 bases and J by 4 bases; unmatched bases: 9. The germline gives CDR1 MNHEY, CDR2 SVGEGT.

This clone has only a few counts. This sample also contains other DNA sequences that code for the same CDR3. The V gene is TRBV5-1, the J gene TRBJ2-3, with 8 bases lining up with TRBD2. CDR3 size: 15 residues. Germline assignment: CDR1 SGHRS and CDR2 YFSETQ. The V gene end was trimmed by 7 bases and the J gene end by 1 base; junction bases not matched to a gene: 8. Written as DNA, the CDR3 is TGCGCCAGCCATCTTGCGGGGGGCGGCACAGATACGCAGTATTTT. Protein: CASHLAGGGTDTQYF.

The chain uses TRBV4-2 and TRBJ2-3; TRBD2 matches at 10 bases. Germline assignment: CDR1 LGHNA and CDR2 YNFKEQ. The CDR3 totals 18 residues. Trimming removed 0 bases from V and 0 bases from J; junction bases left unmatched: 6. CDR3 region: CASSQDAAGGSSTDTQYF. The CDR3 DNA sequence: TGTGCCAGCAGCCAAGATGCAGCGGGGGGGTCTAGCACAGATACGCAGTATTTT.

This chain links TRBV27 with TRBJ2-3, with a tentative D call TRBD1 (6 bases). Deletions cut 6 bases from V and 1 base from J, with 11 bases between. The CDR3 contains 14 residues. The germline CDR1 and CDR2 sequences are MNHEY and SMNVEV (reference sequence). The chain's CDR3 is CASSNWGRTDTQYF. CDR3 sequence (DNA): TGTGCCAGCAGCAATTGGGGGCGCACAGATACGCAGTATTTT.

This clone was observed a single time. The V and J genes are TRBV6-5 and TRBJ2-1; D is perhaps TRBD1 (5 bases). Germline V gene sequence: CDR1 MNHEY, CDR2 SVGAGI. V lost 7 bases and J lost 8, with 21 bases in between. This CDR3 is built from 15 residues. The CDR3 DNA follows: TGTGCCAGCAAACCCCGGTTTCCTTCAGGGTATGAGCAGTTCTTC. This encodes CASKPRFPSGYEQFF.

The chain links TRBV28 to TRBJ1-6; D is ambiguous. Germline CDR1 and CDR2: MDHEN and SYDVKM. Trimming removed 2 bases at V and 0 bases at J, with 5 bases between. This CDR3 spans 15 amino acids. The CDR3 DNA reads as TGTGCCAGCAGTTTAGGCAGCTCCTATAATTCACCCCTCCACTTT. Encoded protein: CASSLGSSYNSPLHF.

The chain recombines TRBV28 with TRBJ1-5, with TRBD1 matching over 12 bases. J gave up 2 bases and V 10 bases, and 18 bases lay outside the gene matches. Germline CDR1 is MDHEN and CDR2 is SYDVKM. This CDR3 has 19 amino acids. The CDR3 reads CATELSGTGGARGNQPQHF. CDR3 nucleotide sequence: TGTGCCACCGAACTCTCCGGGACAGGGGGCGCAAGGGGCAATCAGCCCCAGCATTTT. Together with reference TRBV28 and TRBJ1-5, the CDR3 gives the full variable domain: DVKVTQSSRYLVKRTGEKVFLECVQDMDHENMFWYRQDPGLGLRLIYFSYDVKMKEKGDIPEGYSVSREKKERFSLILESASTNQTSMYLCATELSGTGGARGNQPQHFGDGTRLSIL.